What follows are 2 T cell receptor beta chains derived from one specimen sequenced in a study of T-cell reconstitution after alpha-beta-depleted transplantation in children. It was with unique molecular identifiers that the TCRbeta library was prepared. MiXCR was run by TCRdb on the PCR reads, yielding one entry per CDR3 protein. The sample carries 200,000 to 250,000 distinct CDR3 sequences, more than 20% recorded once. The specimen was PBMCs, mostly from graft donor cells, collected 360 days after TCRalphabeta/CD19-depleted stem cell transplant. The receptor source for this set is a female patient aged 2 to 10 who had a stem cell transplant for congenital amegakaryocytic thrombocytopenia, so the T cells may come from the graft donor.

With regard to this clonotype: A much larger clone differs by one base, so this may be a read error. V and J are TRBV20-1 and TRBJ2-1; 7 bases are shared with TRBD2. The CDR3 contains 16 residues. Germline loops: CDR1 DFQATT, CDR2 SNEGSKA (reference sequence). CDR3 sequence (DNA): TGCTGTGCCACTTTATGGGTTGTGGGGGGGGGCAATGAGCAGTTCTTC. This encodes CCATLWVVGGGNEQFF.

This clonotype was observed a few times. The chain links TRBV10-3 to TRBJ1-5; perhaps TRBD1 as D (5 bases). The V gene lost 8 bases and the J gene lost 0 bases, with 8 bases spanning the gap. Germline CDR1 ENHRY, CDR2 SYGVKD. This CDR3 is built from 13 residues. The CDR3 loop is CAIWGGSNQPQHF. CDR3 in DNA: TGTGCCATCTGGGGGGGTAGCAATCAGCCCCAGCATTTT.